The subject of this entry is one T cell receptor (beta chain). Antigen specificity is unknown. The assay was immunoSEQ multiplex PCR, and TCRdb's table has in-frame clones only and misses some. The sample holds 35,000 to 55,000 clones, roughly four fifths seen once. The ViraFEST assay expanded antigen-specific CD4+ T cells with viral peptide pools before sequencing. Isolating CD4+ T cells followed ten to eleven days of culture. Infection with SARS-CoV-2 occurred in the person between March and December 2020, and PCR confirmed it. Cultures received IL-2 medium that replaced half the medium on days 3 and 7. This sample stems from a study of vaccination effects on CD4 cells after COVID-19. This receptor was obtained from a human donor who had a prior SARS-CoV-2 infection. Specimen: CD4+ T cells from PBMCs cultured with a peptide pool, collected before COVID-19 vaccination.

For the CDR3, the DNA is TGTGCCAGTAGTGGAGTTTCTAGCGGACAAGAGACCCAGTACTTC. Translated: CASSGVSSGQETQYF. V and J are TRBV19 and TRBJ2-5; the match to TRBD2 covers 7 bases. This CDR3 has 15 amino acids. V lost 5 bases to trimming and J lost 2 bases; unmatched junction nucleotides: 8. CDR1 LNHDA and CDR2 SQIVND come from the germline V gene (reference sequence).